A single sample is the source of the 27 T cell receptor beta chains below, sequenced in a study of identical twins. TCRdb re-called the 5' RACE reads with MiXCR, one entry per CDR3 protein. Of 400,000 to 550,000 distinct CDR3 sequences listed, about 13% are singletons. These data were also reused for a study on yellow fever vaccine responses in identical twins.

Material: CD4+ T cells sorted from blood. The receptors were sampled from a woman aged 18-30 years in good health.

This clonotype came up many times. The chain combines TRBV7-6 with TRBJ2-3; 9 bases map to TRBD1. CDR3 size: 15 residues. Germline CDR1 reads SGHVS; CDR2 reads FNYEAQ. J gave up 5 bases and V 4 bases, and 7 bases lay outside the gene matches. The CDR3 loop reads CASSSPGTGRDTQYF. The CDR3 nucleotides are TGTGCCAGCAGCTCCCCCGGGACAGGGCGAGATACGCAGTATTTT.

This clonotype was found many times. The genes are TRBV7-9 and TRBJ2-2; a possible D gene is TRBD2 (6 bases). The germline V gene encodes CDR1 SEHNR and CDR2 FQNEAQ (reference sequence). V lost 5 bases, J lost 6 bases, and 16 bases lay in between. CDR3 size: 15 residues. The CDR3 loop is CASSVVEGTAGELFF. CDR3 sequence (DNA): TGTGCCAGCAGCGTCGTGGAGGGGACCGCCGGGGAGCTGTTTTTT.

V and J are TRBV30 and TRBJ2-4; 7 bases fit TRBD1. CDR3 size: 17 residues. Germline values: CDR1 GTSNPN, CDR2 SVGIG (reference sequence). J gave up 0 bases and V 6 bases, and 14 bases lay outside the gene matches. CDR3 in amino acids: CACRRGLGAIAKNIQYF. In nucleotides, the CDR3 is TGTGCCTGTCGCAGGGGGTTGGGGGCCATAGCCAAAAACATTCAGTACTTC.

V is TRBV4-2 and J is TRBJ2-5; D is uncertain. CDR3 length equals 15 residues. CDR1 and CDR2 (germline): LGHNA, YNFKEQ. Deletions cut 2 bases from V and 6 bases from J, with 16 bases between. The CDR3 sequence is CASSQFGGQGKTQYF. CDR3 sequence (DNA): TGTGCCAGCAGCCAATTCGGCGGCCAAGGGAAGACCCAGTACTTC.

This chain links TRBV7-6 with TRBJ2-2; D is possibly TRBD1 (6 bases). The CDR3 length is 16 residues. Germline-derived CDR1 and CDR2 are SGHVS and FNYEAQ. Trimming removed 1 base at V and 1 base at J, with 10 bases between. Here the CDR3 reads CASSLGETGNTGELFF. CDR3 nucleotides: TGTGCCAGCAGCTTAGGCGAGACAGGGAACACCGGGGAGCTGTTTTTT.

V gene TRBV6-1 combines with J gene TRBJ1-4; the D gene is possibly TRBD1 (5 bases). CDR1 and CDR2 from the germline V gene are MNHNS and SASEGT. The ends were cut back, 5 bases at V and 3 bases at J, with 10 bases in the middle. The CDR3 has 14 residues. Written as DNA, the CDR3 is TGTGCCAGCAGTAGACAGCGCTCTAATGAAAAACTGTTTTTT. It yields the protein CASSRQRSNEKLFF.

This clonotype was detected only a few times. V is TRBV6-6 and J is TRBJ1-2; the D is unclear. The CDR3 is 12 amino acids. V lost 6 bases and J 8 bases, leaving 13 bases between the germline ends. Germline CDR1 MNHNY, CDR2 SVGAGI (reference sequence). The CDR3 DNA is TGTGCCAGCAGCCAGGAGGTCAGCGGCTACACCTTC. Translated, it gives CASSQEVSGYTF.

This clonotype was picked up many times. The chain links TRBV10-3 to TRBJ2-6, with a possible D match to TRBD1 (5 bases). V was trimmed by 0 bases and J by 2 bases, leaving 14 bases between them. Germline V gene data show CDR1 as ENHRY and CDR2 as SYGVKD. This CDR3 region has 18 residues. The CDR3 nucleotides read TGTGCCATCAGTGAGTCGGGGCAGGGAAAAGCTGGGGCCAACGTCCTGACTTTC. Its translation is CAISESGQGKAGANVLTF.

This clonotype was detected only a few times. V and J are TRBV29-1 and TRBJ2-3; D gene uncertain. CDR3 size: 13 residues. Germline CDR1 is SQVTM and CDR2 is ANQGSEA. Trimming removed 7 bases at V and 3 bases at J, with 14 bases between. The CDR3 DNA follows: TGCAGCGCATGGTTGGCCCTGACAGATACGCAGTATTTT. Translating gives CSAWLALTDTQYF.

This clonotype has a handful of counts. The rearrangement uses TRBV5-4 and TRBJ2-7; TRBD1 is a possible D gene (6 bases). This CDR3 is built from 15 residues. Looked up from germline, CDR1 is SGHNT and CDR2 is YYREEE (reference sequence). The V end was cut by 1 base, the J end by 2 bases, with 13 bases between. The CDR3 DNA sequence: TGTGCCAGCAGCTTGATACAGGGTCATACCTACGAGCAGTACTTC. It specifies CASSLIQGHTYEQYF.

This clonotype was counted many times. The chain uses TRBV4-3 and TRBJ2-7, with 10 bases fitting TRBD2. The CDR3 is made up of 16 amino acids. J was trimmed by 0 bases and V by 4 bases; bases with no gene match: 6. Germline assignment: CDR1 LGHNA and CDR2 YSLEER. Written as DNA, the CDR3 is TGCGCCAGCAGCCGCCAAGCGGGAGGGAGCTCCTACGAGCAGTACTTC. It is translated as CASSRQAGGSSYEQYF.

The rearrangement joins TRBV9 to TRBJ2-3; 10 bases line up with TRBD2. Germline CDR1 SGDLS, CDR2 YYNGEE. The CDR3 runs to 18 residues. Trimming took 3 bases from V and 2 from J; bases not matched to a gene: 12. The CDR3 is CASSAAVGLATPTDTQYF. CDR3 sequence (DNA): TGTGCCAGCAGCGCAGCAGTGGGACTAGCGACCCCCACAGATACGCAGTATTTT.

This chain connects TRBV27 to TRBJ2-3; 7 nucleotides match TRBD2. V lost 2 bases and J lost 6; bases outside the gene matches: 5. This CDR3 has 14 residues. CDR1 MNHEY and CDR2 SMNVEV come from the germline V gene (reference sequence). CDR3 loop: CASSLTGGMDTQYF. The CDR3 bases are TGTGCCAGCAGTTTAACGGGAGGCATGGATACGCAGTATTTT.

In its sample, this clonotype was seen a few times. In DNA, the CDR3 is TGTGCCAGCAGCTTCCCGGGAGGATACAATGAGCAGTTCTTC. Amino acids: CASSFPGGYNEQFF. The chain combines TRBV7-3 with TRBJ2-1, with TRBD2 identical over 7 bases. The CDR3 covers 14 residues. The ends lost 3 bases at V and 4 bases at J; junction bases unmatched: 3. CDR1 and CDR2 from the germline V gene are SGHTA and FQGTGA.

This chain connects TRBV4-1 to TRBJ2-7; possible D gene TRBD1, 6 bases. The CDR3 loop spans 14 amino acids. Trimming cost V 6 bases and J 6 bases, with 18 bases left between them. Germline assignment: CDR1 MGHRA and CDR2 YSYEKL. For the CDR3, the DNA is TGCGCCAGCAGTACAGGGCGGGTCGATGGCGAGCAGTACTTC. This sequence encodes CASSTGRVDGEQYF.

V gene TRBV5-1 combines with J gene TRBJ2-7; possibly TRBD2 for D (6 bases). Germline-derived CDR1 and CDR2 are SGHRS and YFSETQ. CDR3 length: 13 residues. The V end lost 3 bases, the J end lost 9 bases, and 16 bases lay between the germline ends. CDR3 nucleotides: TGCGCCAGCAGCTCCGGAGGGGCGTTCCGGCAGTACTTC. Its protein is CASSSGGAFRQYF.

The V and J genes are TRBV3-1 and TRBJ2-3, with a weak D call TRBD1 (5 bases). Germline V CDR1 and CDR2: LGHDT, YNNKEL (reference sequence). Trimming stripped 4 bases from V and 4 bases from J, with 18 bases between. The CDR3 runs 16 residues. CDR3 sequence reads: CASSRPRTPWADTQYF. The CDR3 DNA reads TGTGCCAGCAGCCGACCCAGGACACCATGGGCAGATACGCAGTATTTT.

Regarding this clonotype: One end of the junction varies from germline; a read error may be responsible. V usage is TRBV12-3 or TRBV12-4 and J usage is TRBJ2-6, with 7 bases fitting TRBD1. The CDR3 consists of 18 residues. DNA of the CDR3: TGTGCCTGCAGTCCGCAGGGACAGAGGCCCTCTGGGGCCAACGTCCTGACTTTC. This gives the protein CACSPQGQRPSGANVLTF.

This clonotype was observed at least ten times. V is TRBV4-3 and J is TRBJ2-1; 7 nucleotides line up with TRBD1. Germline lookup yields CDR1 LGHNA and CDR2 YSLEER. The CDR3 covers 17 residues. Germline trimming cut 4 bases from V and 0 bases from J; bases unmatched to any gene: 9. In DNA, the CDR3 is TGCGCCAGCAGCCGCCCAACAGGGGTTAGCTCCTACAATGAGCAGTTCTTC. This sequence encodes CASSRPTGVSSYNEQFF.

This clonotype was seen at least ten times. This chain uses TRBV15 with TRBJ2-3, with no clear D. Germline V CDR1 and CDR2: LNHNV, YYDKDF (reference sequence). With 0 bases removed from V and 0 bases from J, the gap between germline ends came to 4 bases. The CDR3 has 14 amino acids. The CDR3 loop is CATSRDGSTDTQYF. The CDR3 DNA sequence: TGTGCCACCAGCAGAGACGGGAGCACAGATACGCAGTATTTT.

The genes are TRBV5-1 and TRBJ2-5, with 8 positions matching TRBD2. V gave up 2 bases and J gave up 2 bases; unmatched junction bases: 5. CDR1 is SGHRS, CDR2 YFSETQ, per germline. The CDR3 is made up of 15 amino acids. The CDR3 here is CASSFTTSAQETQYF. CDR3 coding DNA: TGCGCCAGCAGCTTCACGACTAGCGCTCAAGAGACCCAGTACTTC. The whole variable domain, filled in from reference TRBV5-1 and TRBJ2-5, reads KAGVTQTPRYLIKTRGQQVTLSCSPISGHRSVSWYQQTPGQGLQFLFEYFSETQRNKGNFPGRFSGRQFSNSRSEMNVSTLELGDSALYLCASSFTTSAQETQYFGPGTRLLVL.

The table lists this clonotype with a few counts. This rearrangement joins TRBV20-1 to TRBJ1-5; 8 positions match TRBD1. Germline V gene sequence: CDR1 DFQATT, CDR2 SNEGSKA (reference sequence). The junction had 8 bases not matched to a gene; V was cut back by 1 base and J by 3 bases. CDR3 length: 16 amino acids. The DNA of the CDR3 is TGCAGTGCTAGAGTTCCGGGACAGGTCGCCAATCAGCCCCAGCATTTT. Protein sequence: CSARVPGQVANQPQHF.

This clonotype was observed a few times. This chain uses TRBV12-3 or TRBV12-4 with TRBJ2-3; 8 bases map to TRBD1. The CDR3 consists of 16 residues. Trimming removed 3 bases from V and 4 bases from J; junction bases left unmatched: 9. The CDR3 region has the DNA TGTGCCAGCAGTTTGTTGCGGCAGGGGGCTTCAGATACGCAGTATTTT. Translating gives CASSLLRQGASDTQYF.

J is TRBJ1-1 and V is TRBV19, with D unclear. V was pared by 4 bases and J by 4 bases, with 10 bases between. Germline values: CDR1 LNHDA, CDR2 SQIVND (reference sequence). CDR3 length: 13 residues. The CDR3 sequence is CASSSGEATEAFF. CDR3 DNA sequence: TGTGCCAGTAGTAGCGGGGAGGCCACTGAAGCTTTCTTT.

CDR3 DNA: TGTGCCAGTAGAGTCGAGCGGAGCTACAATGAGCAGTTCTTC. It translates to CASRVERSYNEQFF. V gene TRBV19 combines with J gene TRBJ2-1; possibly TRBD2 for D (5 bases). V was clipped by 6 bases and J by 3 bases, with 12 bases between them. There are 14 residues in the CDR3. Germline CDR1 and CDR2: LNHDA and SQIVND (reference sequence).

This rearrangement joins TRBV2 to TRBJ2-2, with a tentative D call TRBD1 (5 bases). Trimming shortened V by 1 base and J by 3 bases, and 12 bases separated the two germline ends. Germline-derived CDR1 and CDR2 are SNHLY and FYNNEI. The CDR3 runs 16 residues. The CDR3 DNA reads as TGTGCCAGCAGTGAAGAGGGGTTTTCGGACACCGGGGAGCTGTTTTTT. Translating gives CASSEEGFSDTGELFF. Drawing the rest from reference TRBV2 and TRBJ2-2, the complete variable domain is EPEVTQTPSHQVTQMGQEVILRCVPISNHLYFYWYRQILGQKVEFLVSFYNNEISEKSEIFDDQFSVERPDGSNFTLKIRSTKLEDSAMYFCASSEEGFSDTGELFFGEGSRLTVL.

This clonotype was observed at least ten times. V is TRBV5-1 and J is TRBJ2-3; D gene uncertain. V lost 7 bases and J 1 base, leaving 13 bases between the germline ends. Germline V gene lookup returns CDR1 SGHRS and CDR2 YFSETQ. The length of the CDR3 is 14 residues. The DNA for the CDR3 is TGCGCCAGCCATCCCGGATCTGGCACAGATACGCAGTATTTT. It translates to CASHPGSGTDTQYF.